This is a list of T cell receptor beta chains from one sample in a study of metastatic and nonmetastatic thyroid tumors. TCRdb re-called the PCR reads through MiXCR. The profile shows 15,000 to 20,000 clones, roughly a third of them singletons. Material: tumor tissue. The receptors shown here come from a female donor with papillary thyroid cancer or a benign thyroid nodule (not recorded which). Some clones in this sample may be carry-over from other donors' samples. CDR3s include the opening cysteine and the closing phenylalanine or tryptophan. Each record gives: clone size, D gene, J gene, V gene, CDR3 DNA, CDR3 protein. A D gene is named only where the DNA matches it firmly. Rows may omit the clone size; those that give it use once, few, many or a size class.

few . TRBJ1-5 TRBV4-3 TGCGCCAGCAGCCGAGCAACGGGGCTTAATCAGCCCCAGCATTTT CASSRATGLNQPQHF
medium-sized . TRBJ1-5 TRBV20-1 TGCAGTGCTAGAGAAGGGGGTTCGGGCAATCAGCCCCAGCATTTT CSAREGGSGNQPQHF
medium-sized TRBD1 TRBJ1-5 TRBV12-3/TRBV12-4 TGTGCCAGCAAACGGACCGGGACAGGGGCCTTTAGCAATCAGCCCCAGCATTTT CASKRTGTGAFSNQPQHF
. . TRBJ1-1 TRBV12-3/TRBV12-4 TGTGCCAGCAGTTTAGGGACCTTGAACACTGAAGCTTTCTTT CASSLGTLNTEAFF
many TRBD1 TRBJ2-3 TRBV18 TGTGCCAGCTCACCAAAGGCTCCAGGGGGCAAGGATACGCAGTATTTT CASSPKAPGGKDTQYF
medium-sized . TRBJ2-5 TRBV11-2 TGTGCCAGCAGCACGGACCGGTGGGAGACCCAGTACTTC CASSTDRWETQYF
. . TRBJ2-7 TRBV11-2 TGTGCCAGCAGCTTAGCCCGATACGAGCAGTACTTC CASSLARYEQYF
large TRBD1 TRBJ1-5 TRBV2 TGTGCCAGCAGTGCTATGGGGACAGACAATCAGCCCCAGCATTTT CASSAMGTDNQPQHF
. . TRBJ2-1 TRBV11-2 TGTGCCAGCAGCTTAGGGTTAGCCTTCTTCTCCTACAATGAGCAGTTCTTC CASSLGLAFFSYNEQFF
. . TRBJ2-2 TRBV6-2/TRBV6-3 TGTGCCAGCAGTTACTCTCTGGGTGCCGGGGAGCTGTTTTTT CASSYSLGAGELFF
medium-sized TRBD2 TRBJ2-7 TRBV5-1 TGCGCCAGCAGCCCCGGGACTAGTTCCTACGAGCAGTACTTC CASSPGTSSYEQYF
. . TRBJ2-1 TRBV12-3/TRBV12-4 TGTGCCAGCAGTTTATTCGCAGCAGTAAAAATCAATGAGCAGTTCTTC CASSLFAAVKINEQFF
once TRBD1 TRBJ2-7 TRBV20-1 TGCAGTGCTAGACCTCCTGACAGGGCCCACTACGAGCAGTACTTC CSARPPDRAHYEQYF
medium-sized TRBD1 TRBJ2-7 TRBV20-1 TGCAGTGCTTCAGGACAGGGACTCTATCAGTACTTC CSASGQGLYQYF
few TRBD2 TRBJ2-7 TRBV6-6 TGTGCCAGCAGTTATCGGCTAGCGGGTTCCTACGAGCAGTACTTC CASSYRLAGSYEQYF
. . TRBJ1-1 TRBV5-1 TGCGCCAGCAGCTTGTTGGGACAGAACACTGAAGCTTTCTTT CASSLLGQNTEAFF
many TRBD2 TRBJ2-3 TRBV7-9 TGTGCCAGCAGCCTAAGCGGGGGAGGCTATACGCAGTATTTT CASSLSGGGYTQYF
few . TRBJ1-1 TRBV6-1 TGTGCCAGCAGTGAACAGGTTGGGGCGAACACTGAAGCTTTCTTT CASSEQVGANTEAFF
many TRBD2 TRBJ2-7 TRBV12-3/TRBV12-4 TGTGCCAGCAGCGGCGGGGGGGCCTACGAGCAGTACTTC CASSGGGAYEQYF
few TRBD2 TRBJ2-3 TRBV6-2/TRBV6-3 TGTGCCAGCAGTTACTCGGGGGGGAGAGATACGCAGTATTTT CASSYSGGRDTQYF
many . TRBJ1-5 TRBV24-1 TGTGCCACCAGTGATTCACGGGTGAATCAGCCCCAGCATTTT CATSDSRVNQPQHF
. . TRBJ2-7 TRBV19 TGTGCCAGTAGTAGGGTCGGGAGCTCCTACGAGCAGTACTTC CASSRVGSSYEQYF
many . TRBJ2-6 TRBV5-6 TGTGCCAGCAGCCCCGTGAGGGCGGCTGGGGCCAACGTCCTGACTTTC CASSPVRAAGANVLTF
once . TRBJ1-3 TRBV4-2 TGTGCCAGCAGCCAAGTTTTGGGGGGCGCAGACACCATATATTTT CASSQVLGGADTIYF
. TRBD2 TRBJ2-7 TRBV4-2 TGTGCCAGCAGCGAGACTAGCGGGGGGGCCTACGAGCAGTACTTC CASSETSGGAYEQYF
. TRBD1 TRBJ1-6 TRBV6-1 TGTGCCAGCAGTGAAGTCTGGACAGGGGGCGTCGGGTCACCCCTCCACTTT CASSEVWTGGVGSPLHF
. . TRBJ2-7 TRBV20-1 TGCAGTGCTACGACTAGTAGCTTTTCCGAGCAGTACTTC CSATTSSFSEQYF
. TRBD2 TRBJ2-7 TRBV9 TGTGCCAGCAGCGACGGGACTAGCGGGGGCTACGAGCAGTACTTC CASSDGTSGGYEQYF
. . TRBJ1-2 TRBV11-2 TGTGCCAGCAGCTTAGTTTCTAACGGGGCGAGGAGTTATGGCTACACCTTC CASSLVSNGARSYGYTF
many TRBD1 TRBJ1-1 TRBV3-1 TGTGCCAGCAGCCAAGTGAGGGGGCGGCCTGAAGCTTTCTTT CASSQVRGRPEAFF
medium-sized TRBD1 TRBJ2-2 TRBV29-1 TGCAGCGTAAACCCCACGGGACAGGGTTCATCCGGGGAGCTGTTTTTT CSVNPTGQGSSGELFF
. . TRBJ2-3 TRBV11-1 TGTGCCAGCAGCCCTGGGGTAGCTCTGAGCACAGATACTCAGTATTTT CASSPGVALSTDTQYF
. TRBD2 TRBJ2-7 TRBV5-1 TGCGCCAGCAGCCCGGAAAAGATAGCGGGAGTGTCCGAGCAGTACTTC CASSPEKIAGVSEQYF
. TRBD2 TRBJ2-1 TRBV24-1 TGTGCCACCAGTGACTCTCAAGCGGGATCCTACAATGAGCAGTTCTTC CATSDSQAGSYNEQFF
. . TRBJ2-7 TRBV30 TGTGCCTGGAGCGACTGGAGGGCTTCCGAGCAGTACTTC CAWSDWRASEQYF
medium-sized . TRBJ1-6 TRBV9 TGTGCCAGCAGCTCACCCACGGAAAACCGGGGGTATTCACCCCTCCACTTT CASSSPTENRGYSPLHF
. . TRBJ2-5 TRBV11-2 TGTGCCAGCAGCTTAGAATCGTCAGGGACCCAGTACTTC CASSLESSGTQYF
many . TRBJ2-1 TRBV28 TGTGCCAGCAGTTTCTTACAGGACGGACCCTGGTACAATGAGCAGTTCTTC CASSFLQDGPWYNEQFF
few TRBD1 TRBJ2-7 TRBV6-1 TGTGCCAGCAGGAGCATGCCGGGACAGGGGGCGACGGAGCAGTACTTC CASRSMPGQGATEQYF
medium-sized TRBD1 TRBJ1-1 TRBV5-1 TGCGCCAGCAGTTTTCAGGGGGCGAACACTGAAGCTTTCTTT CASSFQGANTEAFF
. TRBD2 TRBJ2-2 TRBV2 TGTGCCAGCAGTGAAACTAGCGGGAGGGCAACCGGGGAGCTGTTTTTT CASSETSGRATGELFF
. . TRBJ2-5 TRBV2 TGTGCCAGCAGTGAATTCGGATCGGGGCCCCCCAGCGAGACCCAGTACTTC CASSEFGSGPPSETQYF
. . TRBJ1-2 TRBV6-1 TGTGCCAGCAGTCCGGGACCTAACTATGGCTACACCTTC CASSPGPNYGYTF
. TRBD1 TRBJ1-1 TRBV19 TGTGCCAGTAAGAAGGGGACAGGGAAAGGAAACACTGAAGCTTTCTTT CASKKGTGKGNTEAFF
. TRBD1 TRBJ2-7 TRBV12-3/TRBV12-4 TGTGCCAGCAGGAGACAGGGGTCCTACGAGCAGTACTTC CASRRQGSYEQYF
many . TRBJ2-3 TRBV10-3 TGTGCCATCAGTGGGACCTCCACAGATACGCAGTATTTT CAISGTSTDTQYF
. . TRBJ1-2 TRBV6-1 TGTGCCAGCACTCAGAGTAACTATGGCTACACCTTC CASTQSNYGYTF
. . TRBJ2-3 TRBV4-2 TGTGCCAGCAGTCGTTCCGAACGGGAGACAGATACGCAGTATTTT CASSRSERETDTQYF
many TRBD1 TRBJ1-6 TRBV3-1 TGTGCCAGCAGCCCCCGGACAGGCTTGGACTATAATTCACCCCTCCACTTT CASSPRTGLDYNSPLHF
. . TRBJ2-3 TRBV28 TGTGCCAGCAGCCCTCTACAGGGTACAGATACGCAGTATTTT CASSPLQGTDTQYF
many TRBD2 TRBJ2-2 TRBV20-1 TGCAGTGCTAGTAGCGGGGGGGCAGACGGGGAGCTGTTTTTT CSASSGGADGELFF
many TRBD1 TRBJ2-6 TRBV5-6 TGTGCCAGCAGCTACAGGGGGCGCGTCATTGGGGCCAACGTCCTGACTTTC CASSYRGRVIGANVLTF
. . TRBJ2-3 TRBV6-2/TRBV6-3 TGTGCCAGCAAAACTGGGAACACAGATACGCAGTATTTT CASKTGNTDTQYF
many . TRBJ2-5 TRBV3-1 TGTGCCAGCAGTTTTCAAGAGACCCAGTACTTC CASSFQETQYF
medium-sized TRBD1 TRBJ2-7 TRBV5-5 TGTGCCAGCAGCCCCACAGGGGAGTTTGAGCAGTACTTC CASSPTGEFEQYF
. . TRBJ1-3 TRBV3-1 TGTGCCAGCTTAGACGTTGGAAACACCATATATTTT CASLDVGNTIYF